These T cell receptor beta chains were read from a single sample in a study of cytomegalovirus exposure and HLA in healthy donors. Only in-frame clones appear in the TCRdb table, and some are missing; sequencing was by immunoSEQ multiplex PCR. The sample lists 110,000 or so clones, around 81% occurring once. Material for sequencing was PBMCs. These receptors were taken from a woman aged 40-49 years in good health and CMV-seronegative. The CDR3 runs from the conserved cysteine through the conserved F or W. The D gene is left open where the match is weak. Not every row has a clone size; where given, it reads once, few, many or a size class.

D gene: .; CDR3 length: 14; J gene: TRBJ2-7; V gene: TRBV27; clone size: once; CDR3 protein: CASSLSGSGYEQYF; CDR3 DNA: TGTGCCAGCAGCCTGAGTGGGAGCGGTTACGAGCAGTACTTC
D gene: TRBD1; CDR3 length: 18; J gene: TRBJ2-2; V gene: TRBV5-1; clone size: .; CDR3 protein: CASSLEGQGAWNTGELFF; CDR3 DNA: TGCGCCAGCAGCTTGGAGGGACAGGGGGCTTGGAACACCGGGGAGCTGTTTTTT
D gene: .; CDR3 length: 15; J gene: TRBJ2-7; V gene: TRBV7-8; clone size: .; CDR3 protein: CASSNPGSQDYEQYF; CDR3 DNA: TGTGCCAGCAGCAACCCGGGGAGCCAGGATTACGAGCAGTACTTC
D gene: TRBD1; CDR3 length: 18; J gene: TRBJ1-2; V gene: TRBV23-1; clone size: .; CDR3 protein: CASSQSGQVPPLNYGYTF; CDR3 DNA: TGCGCCAGCAGTCAATCGGGACAGGTGCCCCCGCTTAACTATGGCTACACCTTC
D gene: .; CDR3 length: 13; J gene: TRBJ2-5; V gene: TRBV6-7; clone size: few; CDR3 protein: CASSYCSQETQYF; CDR3 DNA: TGTGCCAGCAGTTACTGTAGTCAAGAGACCCAGTACTTC
D gene: .; CDR3 length: 14; J gene: TRBJ1-2; V gene: TRBV5-1; clone size: .; CDR3 protein: CASSLDGQGAGYTF; CDR3 DNA: TGCGCCAGCAGCTTGGATGGCCAGGGCGCTGGCTACACCTTC
D gene: TRBD2; CDR3 length: 16; J gene: TRBJ2-7; V gene: TRBV28; clone size: .; CDR3 protein: CASSRLSGVSSYEQYF; CDR3 DNA: TGTGCCAGCAGCCGACTTAGCGGGGTGAGCTCCTACGAGCAGTACTTC
D gene: TRBD1; CDR3 length: 15; J gene: TRBJ1-4; V gene: TRBV6-5; clone size: .; CDR3 protein: CASSYSFQGQTKLFF; CDR3 DNA: TGTGCCAGCAGTTACTCCTTTCAGGGACAGACAAAACTGTTTTTT
D gene: TRBD1; CDR3 length: 16; J gene: TRBJ2-2; V gene: TRBV5-1; clone size: .; CDR3 protein: CASSLTYRTGTGELFF; CDR3 DNA: TGCGCCAGCAGCTTGACCTATCGGACAGGGACCGGGGAGCTGTTTTTT
D gene: TRBD2; CDR3 length: 16; J gene: TRBJ2-5; V gene: TRBV27; clone size: .; CDR3 protein: CASSLNLRTSGETQYF; CDR3 DNA: TGTGCCAGCAGTCTAAACCTCCGGACTAGCGGGGAGACCCAGTACTTC
D gene: .; CDR3 length: 16; J gene: TRBJ1-1; V gene: TRBV4-1; clone size: .; CDR3 protein: CASSPNPSQVFTEAFF; CDR3 DNA: TGCGCCAGCAGCCCCAACCCTTCACAGGTTTTCACTGAAGCTTTCTTT
D gene: .; CDR3 length: 14; J gene: TRBJ1-5; V gene: TRBV27; clone size: .; CDR3 protein: CASSLNRSNQPQHF; CDR3 DNA: TGTGCCAGCAGTTTGAACAGGAGCAATCAGCCCCAGCATTTT
D gene: .; CDR3 length: 13; J gene: TRBJ1-1; V gene: TRBV5-1; clone size: once; CDR3 protein: CASSGHMNTEAFF; CDR3 DNA: TGCGCCAGCAGCGGGCACATGAACACTGAAGCTTTCTTT
D gene: .; CDR3 length: 14; J gene: TRBJ1-4; V gene: TRBV7-2; clone size: .; CDR3 protein: CASTLGATNEKLFF; CDR3 DNA: TGTGCCAGCACGCTAGGTGCAACTAATGAAAAACTGTTTTTT
D gene: .; CDR3 length: 15; J gene: TRBJ2-7; V gene: TRBV5-1; clone size: .; CDR3 protein: CASSLEGHFSYEQYF; CDR3 DNA: TGCGCCAGCAGCTTGGAGGGACATTTCTCCTACGAGCAGTACTTC
D gene: TRBD1; CDR3 length: 13; J gene: TRBJ1-1; V gene: TRBV5-1; clone size: few; CDR3 protein: CASSWTGETEAFF; CDR3 DNA: TGCGCCAGCAGCTGGACAGGGGAGACTGAAGCTTTCTTT
D gene: TRBD1; CDR3 length: 16; J gene: TRBJ1-1; V gene: TRBV19; clone size: .; CDR3 protein: CASSFGANRGNTEAFF; CDR3 DNA: TGTGCCAGTAGTTTTGGTGCCAACAGGGGTAACACTGAAGCTTTCTTT
D gene: .; CDR3 length: 14; J gene: TRBJ1-2; V gene: TRBV30; clone size: .; CDR3 protein: CAWNPLGQIYGYTF; CDR3 DNA: TGTGCCTGGAACCCCCTGGGGCAGATCTATGGCTACACCTTC
D gene: TRBD2; CDR3 length: 15; J gene: TRBJ2-3; V gene: TRBV19; clone size: .; CDR3 protein: CASSTSSGSADTQYF; CDR3 DNA: TGTGCCAGTAGTACCTCCAGCGGGAGCGCAGATACGCAGTATTTT
D gene: TRBD1; CDR3 length: 14; J gene: TRBJ1-5; V gene: TRBV19; clone size: .; CDR3 protein: CASKLGQGYQPQHF; CDR3 DNA: TGTGCCAGCAAACTGGGACAGGGCTATCAGCCCCAGCATTTT
D gene: TRBD1; CDR3 length: 15; J gene: TRBJ2-2; V gene: TRBV5-1; clone size: .; CDR3 protein: CASSRYGQDTGELFF; CDR3 DNA: TGCGCCAGCAGCCGCTACGGACAGGACACCGGGGAGCTGTTTTTT
D gene: TRBD2; CDR3 length: 14; J gene: TRBJ2-3; V gene: TRBV7-9; clone size: .; CDR3 protein: CASRTGGPTDTQYF; CDR3 DNA: TGTGCCAGCCGCACGGGAGGGCCGACAGATACGCAGTATTTT
D gene: .; CDR3 length: 13; J gene: TRBJ1-1; V gene: TRBV10-1; clone size: .; CDR3 protein: CASSPRENTEAFF; CDR3 DNA: TGCGCCAGCAGTCCGCGGGAGAACACTGAAGCTTTCTTT
D gene: TRBD1; CDR3 length: 15; J gene: TRBJ2-7; V gene: TRBV10-3; clone size: .; CDR3 protein: CAISDPGQGRREQYF; CDR3 DNA: TGTGCCATCAGTGATCCGGGACAGGGCCGGAGGGAGCAGTACTTC
D gene: TRBD2; CDR3 length: 16; J gene: TRBJ2-1; V gene: TRBV9; clone size: .; CDR3 protein: CASSVGGTSGNNEQFF; CDR3 DNA: TGTGCCAGCAGCGTAGGAGGGACTAGCGGAAACAATGAGCAGTTCTTC
D gene: .; CDR3 length: 13; J gene: TRBJ2-5; V gene: TRBV2; clone size: .; CDR3 protein: CASSKDSQETQYF; CDR3 DNA: TGTGCCAGCAGTAAGGACAGCCAAGAGACCCAGTACTTC
D gene: TRBD2; CDR3 length: 14; J gene: TRBJ2-5; V gene: TRBV11-2; clone size: .; CDR3 protein: CASSSAGLESAQYF; CDR3 DNA: TGTGCCAGCAGCTCAGCGGGGCTGGAAAGTGCCCAGTACTTC
D gene: TRBD2; CDR3 length: 16; J gene: TRBJ2-1; V gene: TRBV4-2; clone size: .; CDR3 protein: CASSQATSGRGNEQFF; CDR3 DNA: TGTGCCAGCAGCCAAGCGACTAGCGGGAGGGGCAATGAGCAGTTCTTC
D gene: .; CDR3 length: 14; J gene: TRBJ2-3; V gene: TRBV10-2; clone size: .; CDR3 protein: CASSVGPLTDTQYF; CDR3 DNA: TGCGCCAGCAGTGTGGGGCCGCTCACAGATACGCAGTATTTT
D gene: TRBD2; CDR3 length: 13; J gene: TRBJ2-7; V gene: TRBV7-2; clone size: .; CDR3 protein: CASSPGGFSEQYF; CDR3 DNA: TGTGCCAGCAGCCCCGGGGGGTTCTCCGAGCAGTACTTC
D gene: .; CDR3 length: 13; J gene: TRBJ2-7; V gene: TRBV11-2; clone size: .; CDR3 protein: CASSNRRTYEQYF; CDR3 DNA: TGTGCCAGCAGCAACAGACGCACCTACGAGCAGTACTTC
D gene: TRBD2; CDR3 length: 14; J gene: TRBJ2-2; V gene: TRBV30; clone size: .; CDR3 protein: CAWRLAGGTGELFF; CDR3 DNA: TGTGCCTGGAGACTAGCGGGGGGCACCGGGGAGCTGTTTTTT
D gene: .; CDR3 length: 15; J gene: TRBJ2-1; V gene: TRBV15; clone size: .; CDR3 protein: CATSSFRGSYNEQFF; CDR3 DNA: TGTGCCACCAGCAGTTTTCGCGGGTCCTACAATGAGCAGTTCTTC
D gene: TRBD2; CDR3 length: 15; J gene: TRBJ2-3; V gene: TRBV7-3; clone size: .; CDR3 protein: CASSPGRASTDTQYF; CDR3 DNA: TGTGCCAGCAGCCCTGGGAGGGCTAGCACAGATACGCAGTATTTT
D gene: .; CDR3 length: 16; J gene: TRBJ2-7; V gene: TRBV2; clone size: .; CDR3 protein: CASSEGIGIGGNEQYF; CDR3 DNA: TGTGCCAGCAGTGAGGGAATTGGGATAGGGGGAAACGAGCAGTACTTC
D gene: TRBD2; CDR3 length: 17; J gene: TRBJ2-1; V gene: TRBV7-2; clone size: .; CDR3 protein: CASSLAVISGIDNEQFF; CDR3 DNA: TGTGCCAGCAGCTTAGCCGTTATTAGCGGGATTGACAATGAGCAGTTCTTC
D gene: .; CDR3 length: 11; J gene: TRBJ1-2; V gene: TRBV7-9; clone size: .; CDR3 protein: CASIGALGYTF; CDR3 DNA: TGTGCCAGCATTGGGGCACTTGGCTACACCTTC
D gene: .; CDR3 length: 15; J gene: TRBJ2-3; V gene: TRBV7-3; clone size: .; CDR3 protein: CASSLRRRGTDTQYF; CDR3 DNA: TGTGCCAGCAGCTTAAGGAGGCGGGGAACAGATACGCAGTATTTT
D gene: TRBD1; CDR3 length: 17; J gene: TRBJ1-5; V gene: TRBV28; clone size: .; CDR3 protein: CASSLTIGQEVYQPQHF; CDR3 DNA: TGTGCCAGCAGTCTAACTATTGGACAGGAGGTCTATCAGCCCCAGCATTTT
D gene: TRBD2; CDR3 length: 16; J gene: TRBJ2-7; V gene: TRBV6-5; clone size: .; CDR3 protein: CASSYSKLAGGDEQYF; CDR3 DNA: TGTGCCAGCAGTTACTCGAAATTAGCGGGAGGGGACGAGCAGTACTTC
D gene: .; CDR3 length: 14; J gene: TRBJ1-1; V gene: TRBV6-5; clone size: .; CDR3 protein: CASSPRDTRGEAFF; CDR3 DNA: TGTGCCAGCAGCCCCCGGGACACCCGGGGAGAAGCTTTCTTT
D gene: .; CDR3 length: 15; J gene: TRBJ1-4; V gene: TRBV15; clone size: .; CDR3 protein: CATSPLWGANEKLFF; CDR3 DNA: TGTGCCACCAGTCCACTATGGGGGGCTAATGAAAAACTGTTTTTT
D gene: TRBD1; CDR3 length: 15; J gene: TRBJ1-1; V gene: TRBV18; clone size: .; CDR3 protein: CASSPPQGKGTEAFF; CDR3 DNA: TGTGCCAGCTCACCCCCACAGGGGAAGGGCACTGAAGCTTTCTTT
D gene: TRBD1; CDR3 length: 13; J gene: TRBJ1-4; V gene: TRBV7-2; clone size: few; CDR3 protein: CASGQGVGEKLFF; CDR3 DNA: TGTGCCAGCGGACAGGGAGTCGGTGAAAAACTGTTTTTT
D gene: TRBD1; CDR3 length: 16; J gene: TRBJ2-2; V gene: TRBV7-3; clone size: .; CDR3 protein: CASSLLGTADSGELFF; CDR3 DNA: TGTGCCAGCAGCCTATTAGGGACAGCTGATTCCGGGGAGCTGTTTTTT
D gene: .; CDR3 length: 15; J gene: TRBJ1-2; V gene: TRBV19; clone size: .; CDR3 protein: CASSISGTGTHGYTF; CDR3 DNA: TGTGCCAGTAGTATATCAGGCACTGGGACACATGGCTACACCTTC
D gene: TRBD1; CDR3 length: 17; J gene: TRBJ1-1; V gene: TRBV27; clone size: .; CDR3 protein: CASSSLRQGAGGTEAFF; CDR3 DNA: TGTGCCAGCAGTTCCCTTCGACAGGGGGCGGGGGGAACTGAAGCTTTCTTT
D gene: .; CDR3 length: 13; J gene: TRBJ2-7; V gene: TRBV10-3; clone size: few; CDR3 protein: CAMSRLSGMEQYF; CDR3 DNA: TGTGCCATGAGTAGGCTGTCGGGGATGGAGCAGTACTTC
D gene: .; CDR3 length: 15; J gene: TRBJ2-3; V gene: TRBV7-8; clone size: .; CDR3 protein: CASSLGTIGTDTQYF; CDR3 DNA: TGTGCCAGCAGCTTAGGGACTATAGGCACAGATACGCAGTATTTT
D gene: TRBD2; CDR3 length: 14; J gene: TRBJ2-1; V gene: TRBV10-2; clone size: .; CDR3 protein: CASSPGTNYNEQFF; CDR3 DNA: TGCGCCAGCAGCCCCGGGACTAACTACAATGAGCAGTTCTTC
D gene: TRBD1; CDR3 length: 16; J gene: TRBJ1-1; V gene: TRBV5-1; clone size: .; CDR3 protein: CASSSRQGAPDTEAFF; CDR3 DNA: TGCGCCAGCAGCTCTCGACAGGGGGCGCCGGACACTGAAGCTTTCTTT
D gene: TRBD1; CDR3 length: 17; J gene: TRBJ2-7; V gene: TRBV10-1; clone size: few; CDR3 protein: CASSDHITDRGIYEQYF; CDR3 DNA: TGCGCCAGCAGTGACCACATCACGGACAGGGGTATCTACGAGCAGTACTTC
D gene: .; CDR3 length: 12; J gene: TRBJ1-1; V gene: TRBV6-1; clone size: .; CDR3 protein: CASSFRNTEAFF; CDR3 DNA: TGTGCCAGCAGTTTTAGGAACACTGAAGCTTTCTTT
D gene: TRBD2; CDR3 length: 19; J gene: TRBJ2-2; V gene: TRBV5-1; clone size: .; CDR3 protein: CASSLFYLGGRGLTGELFF; CDR3 DNA: TGCGCCAGCAGCTTGTTTTATCTGGGCGGGAGGGGACTCACCGGGGAGCTGTTTTTT
D gene: .; CDR3 length: 15; J gene: TRBJ2-3; V gene: TRBV7-2; clone size: .; CDR3 protein: CASSLGTAVPDTQYF; CDR3 DNA: TGTGCCAGCAGCTTAGGGACAGCGGTCCCAGATACGCAGTATTTT
D gene: .; CDR3 length: 12; J gene: TRBJ2-7; V gene: TRBV29-1; clone size: once; CDR3 protein: CSVIIRGYEQYF; CDR3 DNA: TGCAGCGTGATCATCAGGGGATACGAGCAGTACTTC
D gene: TRBD1; CDR3 length: 14; J gene: TRBJ2-7; V gene: TRBV29-1; clone size: .; CDR3 protein: CSVRTGKSSYEQYF; CDR3 DNA: TGCAGCGTAAGGACAGGGAAGAGCTCCTACGAGCAGTACTTC
D gene: .; CDR3 length: 14; J gene: TRBJ1-5; V gene: TRBV19; clone size: once; CDR3 protein: CASSGGNSNQPQHF; CDR3 DNA: TGTGCCAGTAGTGGGGGGAATAGCAATCAGCCCCAGCATTTT
D gene: .; CDR3 length: 14; J gene: TRBJ1-4; V gene: TRBV29-1; clone size: few; CDR3 protein: CSVDFGGSNEKLFF; CDR3 DNA: TGCAGCGTTGACTTCGGGGGATCAAATGAAAAACTGTTTTTT